The 27 T cell receptor beta chains below come from one sample, sequenced in a study of OX40 agonist ivuxolimab in advanced cancers. The library was obtained by the immunoSEQ multiplex PCR assay. The immuneACCESS repertoire file appears here via TCRdb, limited to in-frame rearrangements. These files lack a portion of the clones; in checked studies, under half of the deficit traces to unresolved V genes, and the cause of the others is not known. This sample has 43,000 or so clones in its table, and about 90% of those were observed once. The ten largest clones represent around 1% of the sample. The sequenced sample was CD4+ or CD8+ T cells sorted from blood, obtained in a trial of the OX40 agonist ivuxolimab. These receptors were taken from an adult with an advanced solid tumor such as melanoma, head and neck, liver or kidney cancer.

This chain links TRBV2 with TRBJ2-1, with a weak D call TRBD1 (7 bases). This CDR3 has 19 residues. Germline V CDR1 and CDR2: SNHLY, FYNNEI. V was shortened by 2 bases and J by 4 bases, with 24 bases between the two germline ends. The CDR3 spells CASSEWAGRGDKVYNEQFF. The DNA of the CDR3 is TGTGCCAGCAGTGAATGGGCGGGCAGGGGGGACAAGGTTTACAATGAGCAGTTCTTC.

The chain recombines TRBV28 with TRBJ1-5; D perhaps matches TRBD1 (6 bases). This CDR3 spans 13 amino acids. In germline, CDR1 is MDHEN, CDR2 SYDVKM. Trimming pared 6 bases from V and 6 bases from J, leaving 12 bases between. The CDR3 loop is CASSRDRLQPQHF. CDR3 coding DNA: TGTGCCAGCAGCCGCGACAGGCTTCAGCCCCAGCATTTT.

The gene calls are TRBV27 and TRBJ2-1; 8 nucleotides align to TRBD2. The CDR3 runs 18 residues. Trimming took 5 bases from V and 0 from J; bases not matched to a gene: 12. Germline CDR1 reads MNHEY; CDR2 reads SMNVEV (reference sequence). CDR3 DNA: TGTGCCAGCAGTGGAGATTATAGCGGGAAAGGCTCCTACAATGAGCAGTTCTTC. This codes for CASSGDYSGKGSYNEQFF.

V and J are TRBV5-1 and TRBJ2-1; 7 bases match TRBD1. The CDR3 is 12 amino acids. V shed 4 bases, J shed 7 bases, and the junction held 2 bases outside the gene matches. CDR1 is SGHRS and CDR2 is YFSETQ in the germline V gene. As DNA, the CDR3 is TGCGCCAGCAGCCCGGGACAGAATGAGCAGTTCTTC. This codes for CASSPGQNEQFF.

This clone turned up a few times. V gene TRBV7-2 combines with J gene TRBJ2-7; 11 bases align to TRBD1. J gave up 6 bases and V 0 bases, and 4 bases lay outside the gene matches. CDR1 is SGHTA, CDR2 FQGNSA, per germline. CDR3 length: 15 residues. CDR3 loop: CASSLAGQGESEQYF. The DNA for the CDR3 is TGTGCCAGCAGCTTAGCGGGACAGGGGGAAAGCGAGCAGTACTTC. Drawing the rest from reference TRBV7-2 and TRBJ2-7, the complete variable domain is GAGVSQSPSNKVTEKGKDVELRCDPISGHTALYWYRQSLGQGLEFLIYFQGNSAPDKSGLPSDRFSAERTGGSVSTLTIQRTQQEDSAVYLCASSLAGQGESEQYFGPGTRLTVT.

This clone was detected only once. This rearrangement joins TRBV9 to TRBJ2-5, with a weak D call TRBD2 (6 bases). CDR3 length equals 15 residues. Germline CDR1 SGDLS, CDR2 YYNGEE. The V and J ends lost 0 bases and 0 bases respectively, with 9 bases between them. For the CDR3, the DNA is TGTGCCAGCAGCGTAGGTTCTAGCGACCAAGAGACCCAGTACTTC. Encoded protein: CASSVGSSDQETQYF.

The chain combines TRBV7-6 with TRBJ1-3; D is undetermined. Trimming took 10 bases from V and 0 from J, leaving 7 bases between them. The CDR3 length is 12 residues. CDR1 is SGHVS and CDR2 is FNYEAQ in the germline V gene. In nucleotides, the CDR3 is TGTGCCATCAGGCGCTCTGGAAACACCATATATTTT. It specifies CAIRRSGNTIYF.

The DNA for the CDR3 is TGCAGTGCTAGAATCTACAATGAGCAGTTCTTC. As protein: CSARIYNEQFF. The gene calls are TRBV20-1 and TRBJ2-1; the D is unclear. The CDR3 covers 11 residues. V was trimmed by 2 bases and J by 3 bases, leaving 2 bases between them. Looked up from germline, CDR1 is DFQATT and CDR2 is SNEGSKA (reference sequence).

CDR3 sequence reads: CASSLQESSYEQYF. In nucleotides, the CDR3 is TGCGCCAGCAGCTTACAGGAAAGCTCCTACGAGCAGTACTTC. The rearrangement uses TRBV5-1 and TRBJ2-5, with D perhaps TRBD1 (5 bases). The DNA end favors TRBJ2-7, so the J call may be wrong. The CDR3 covers 14 residues. Germline values: CDR1 SGHRS, CDR2 YFSETQ.

The gene calls are TRBV6-5 and TRBJ2-7; the D gene could be TRBD1 or TRBD2 (6 bases each). From germline, CDR1 is MNHEY and CDR2 SVGAGI. This CDR3 is 16 amino acids long. The ends were cut back, 2 bases at V and 3 bases at J, with 17 bases in the middle. CDR3 residues: CASSYPHGGAIYEQYF. The DNA for the CDR3 is TGTGCCAGCAGTTACCCCCACGGGGGCGCAATCTACGAGCAGTACTTC.

This chain uses TRBV9 with TRBJ2-2, with D perhaps matching TRBD1 (6 bases). The length of the CDR3 is 14 residues. In germline, CDR1 is SGDLS, CDR2 YYNGEE. V dropped 3 bases and J dropped 8 bases, with 14 bases sitting between them. CDR3 protein: CASSGGQPRGELFF. CDR3 nucleotides: TGTGCCAGCAGCGGCGGACAGCCTCGAGGGGAGCTGTTTTTT. The whole variable domain, remainder taken from reference TRBV9 and TRBJ2-2, is DSGVTQTPKHLITATGQRVTLRCSPRSGDLSVYWYQQSLDQGLQFLIQYYNGEERAKGNILERFSAQQFPDLHSELNLSSLELGDSALYFCASSGGQPRGELFFGEGSRLTVL.

The table lists this clone with a few counts. V is TRBV5-5 and J is TRBJ1-3; tentative D call: TRBD1 (5 bases). In germline, CDR1 is SGHKS, CDR2 YYEKEE (reference sequence). V was shortened by 0 bases and J by 4 bases, with 11 bases between the two germline ends. The CDR3 extends over 15 amino acids. DNA for the CDR3: TGTGCCAGCAGCTTGGATTTGACAGCCGGAAACACCATATATTTT. Amino acids: CASSLDLTAGNTIYF.

The chain uses TRBV7-9 and TRBJ2-7; TRBD2 matches at 9 bases. V shed 1 base and J 6 bases; nucleotides not matched to a gene: 7. Germline CDR1 SEHNR, CDR2 FQNEAQ (reference sequence). This CDR3 region has 15 residues. CDR3: CASSLGGGRAVEQYF. The CDR3 nucleotides are TGTGCCAGCAGCTTAGGTGGCGGGAGGGCAGTCGAGCAGTACTTC.

This rearrangement joins TRBV9 to TRBJ2-2; TRBD2 might be the D (7 bases). The CDR3 is 16 amino acids. Germline values: CDR1 SGDLS, CDR2 YYNGEE. V shed 0 bases and J shed 4 bases, with 13 bases lying between them. The CDR3 DNA follows: TGTGCCAGCAGCGTAGTGGGGGGGCGTAGCACCGGGGAGCTGTTTTTT. Translation gives CASSVVGGRSTGELFF.

The rearrangement links TRBV27 to TRBJ1-1; D gene uncertain. Trimming took 8 bases from V and 1 from J, leaving 20 bases between them. This CDR3 is 16 amino acids long. The germline CDR1 and CDR2 sequences are MNHEY and SMNVEV (reference sequence). CDR3: CASGPLGISRNTEAFF. The CDR3, as DNA: TGTGCCAGCGGCCCATTGGGGATTTCCCGGAACACTGAAGCTTTCTTT.

J is TRBJ2-1 and V is TRBV7-8; D is unclear. The V end lost 2 bases, the J end lost 5 bases, and 10 bases lay between the germline ends. Germline loops: CDR1 SGHVS, CDR2 FQNEAQ. This CDR3 is built from 14 residues. The CDR3 sequence: CASSLRVVNNEQFF. DNA of the CDR3: TGTGCCAGCAGCTTAAGGGTTGTCAACAATGAGCAGTTCTTC.

V and J are TRBV7-2 and TRBJ1-2; the match to TRBD1 covers 9 bases. CDR1 SGHTA and CDR2 FQGNSA come from the germline V gene. There are 12 residues in the CDR3. Trimming at V came to 8 bases and at J to 10 bases, leaving 8 bases not matched to a gene. The CDR3, as DNA: TGTGCCAGCGACCCGGGACAGGGTTTCTACACCTTC. It encodes CASDPGQGFYTF.

This clone was observed a handful of times. The chain employs TRBV7-9 and TRBJ2-1, with D maybe TRBD1 (6 bases). The CDR3 has 15 residues. The V end was cut by 4 bases, the J end by 8 bases, with 18 bases between. The V gene's germline CDR1 is SEHNR and CDR2 FQNEAQ (reference sequence). This CDR3 is CASSYGEFYRDEQFF. The CDR3 DNA reads TGTGCCAGCAGCTATGGGGAGTTCTACAGGGATGAGCAGTTCTTC.

The J gene is TRBJ2-3, the V gene TRBV11-2; D call uncertain. Trimming removed 3 bases at V and 6 bases at J, with 7 bases between. Germline V lookup: CDR1 SGHAT, CDR2 FQNNGV. CDR3 size: 12 residues. Written as DNA, the CDR3 is TGTGCCAGCAGCTTTGGGGTGGATACGCAGTATTTT. As protein: CASSFGVDTQYF.

A note on this clone: One end of the junction fails to match germline, which may point to a read error. V is TRBV28 and J is TRBJ2-7; D is unresolved. The CDR3 is made up of 11 amino acids. Germline CDR1 and CDR2: MDHEN and SYDVKM. DNA of the CDR3: TGTGCCAGCACTTTAGAAGGTGAGCAGTACTTC. It yields the protein CASTLEGEQYF. The whole variable domain, filled in from reference TRBV28 and TRBJ2-7, reads DVKVTQSSRYLVKRTGEKVFLECVQDMDHENMFWYRQDPGLGLRLIYFSYDVKMKEKGDIPEGYSVSREKKERFSLILESASTNQTSMYLCASTLEGEQYFGPGTRLTVT.

The chain couples TRBV28 to TRBJ1-1; a possible D gene is TRBD1 (6 bases). Germline loops: CDR1 MDHEN, CDR2 SYDVKM. The CDR3 length is 13 residues. The V and J ends lost 5 bases and 9 bases respectively, with 16 bases between them. The CDR3 DNA reads TGTGCCAGCAGTCCGTCCGGGGGGCGCCAAGCTTTCTTT. This sequence encodes CASSPSGGRQAFF.

The chain carries TRBV4-1 and TRBJ1-2; D remains ambiguous. The V and J ends lost 1 base and 0 bases respectively, with 9 bases between them. There are 15 residues in the CDR3. CDR1 MGHRA and CDR2 YSYEKL come from the germline V gene. CDR3 loop: CASSQGPSSNYGYTF. The CDR3 nucleotides read TGCGCCAGCAGCCAAGGTCCCAGTTCTAACTATGGCTACACCTTC.

The rearrangement joins TRBV13 to TRBJ2-5, with TRBD1 as a possible D gene (7 bases). V gave up 0 bases and J gave up 4 bases, with 9 bases separating them. This CDR3 has 14 amino acids. Germline CDR1 and CDR2: PRHDT and FYEKMQ (reference sequence). The CDR3 region has the DNA TGTGCCAGCAGCTTAGGTCAGGGGGGAGAGACCCAGTACTTC. Translated, it gives CASSLGQGGETQYF.

The chain uses TRBV18 and TRBJ2-1; 7 bases match TRBD2. This CDR3 is built from 15 residues. The V and J ends lost 6 bases and 4 bases, in that order; junction bases with no gene match: 9. Germline CDR1 reads KGHSH; CDR2 reads LQKENI. CDR3 protein: CASSPGSGTYNEQFF. As DNA, the CDR3 is TGTGCCAGCTCTCCCGGGAGCGGGACGTACAATGAGCAGTTCTTC.

The chain couples TRBV5-4 to TRBJ2-5, with D possibly called TRBD1 or TRBD2 (6 bases each). V lost 0 bases, J lost 1 base, and 7 bases lay in between. Germline CDR1 SGHNT, CDR2 YYREEE (reference sequence). The CDR3 is 14 residues long. CDR3 sequence reads: CASSLAGAQETQYF. The CDR3 DNA sequence: TGTGCCAGCAGCTTGGCGGGGGCCCAAGAGACCCAGTACTTC.

V usage is TRBV12-5 and J usage is TRBJ2-5; TRBD2 aligns across 7 bases. CDR1 is LGHNT, CDR2 FRNRAP, per germline. With 1 base clipped from V and 1 base from J, the junction kept 3 bases outside the gene matches. This CDR3 contains 15 residues. The CDR3 reads CASGLGQRGQETQYF. DNA for the CDR3: TGTGCTAGTGGTTTGGGCCAGCGGGGCCAAGAGACCCAGTACTTC.

This chain uses TRBV27 with TRBJ2-1; 10 bases line up with TRBD2. Germline loops: CDR1 MNHEY, CDR2 SMNVEV (reference sequence). The V gene end was trimmed by 6 bases and the J gene end by 3 bases; junction bases not matched to a gene: 11. The CDR3 sequence is 17 residues long. CDR3 DNA: TGTGCCAGCAGACAAACGTTCTGGACTAGCGGCTACAATGAGCAGTTCTTC. This encodes CASRQTFWTSGYNEQFF.